This T cell receptor (beta chain) was identified during a study of T cells after yellow fever vaccination. Background on the study: Fractions containing few cells were prepared with SMART-Seq v4 Ultra Low Input.

Via MiXCR, TCRdb re-called the 5' RACE reads, giving one row per CDR3 protein. The sample holds tens of thousands of distinct CDR3 sequences, 7.4% seen once. This clonotype was counted at least ten times. Its specificity is unknown. V was clipped by 1 base and J by 0 bases, with 20 bases between them. CDR1 and CDR2 from the germline V gene are SGHDT and YYEEEE. This CDR3 is 19 amino acids long. Findings and limits, study-wide: Abundant bulk-population clonotypes could contaminate the FACS-sorted repertoires. Subsequent booster samples again held most clones from primary vaccination (roughly 95% CD4, roughly 91% CD8). Peak timing came faster in the weaker secondary response, day 5 versus 15.

Sequenced here: CD8+ T cells sorted from PBMCs, sampled 15 days after the yellow fever booster vaccination. The V gene is TRBV5-6, the J gene TRBJ2-1; D remains unclear. This receptor was taken from a man aged 30 to 39 who received the YFV17D yellow fever vaccine. The CDR3 DNA reads as TGTGCCAGCAGCTTGCGGGTCGTTTTAGCCCAAAGCTCCTACAATGAGCAGTTCTTC. Its protein product is CASSLRVVLAQSSYNEQFF. The full variable domain, in which reference TRBV5-6 and TRBJ2-1 provide the parts outside the CDR3, is DAGVTQSPTHLIKTRGQQVTLRCSPKSGHDTVSWYQQALGQGPQFIFQYYEEEERQRGNFPDRFSGHQFPNYSSELNVNALLLGDSALYLCASSLRVVLAQSSYNEQFFGPGTRLTVL.